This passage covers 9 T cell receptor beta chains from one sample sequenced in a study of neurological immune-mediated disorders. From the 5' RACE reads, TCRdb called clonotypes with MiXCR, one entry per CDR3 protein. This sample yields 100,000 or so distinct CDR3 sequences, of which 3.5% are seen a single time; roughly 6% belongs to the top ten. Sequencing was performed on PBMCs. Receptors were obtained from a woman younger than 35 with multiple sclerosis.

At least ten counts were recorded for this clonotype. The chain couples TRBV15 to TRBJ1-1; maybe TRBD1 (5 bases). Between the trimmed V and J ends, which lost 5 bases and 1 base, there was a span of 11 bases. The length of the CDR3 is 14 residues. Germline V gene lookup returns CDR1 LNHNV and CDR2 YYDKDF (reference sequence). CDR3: CATSPPRGNTEAFF. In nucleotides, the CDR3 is TGTGCCACCAGCCCTCCGAGGGGGAACACTGAAGCTTTCTTT.

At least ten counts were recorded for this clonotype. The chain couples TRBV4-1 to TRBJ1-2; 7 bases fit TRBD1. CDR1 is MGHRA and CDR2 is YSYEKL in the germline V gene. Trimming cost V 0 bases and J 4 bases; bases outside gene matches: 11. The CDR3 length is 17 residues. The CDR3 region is CASSQENPRTGLYGYTF. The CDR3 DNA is TGCGCCAGCAGCCAAGAGAACCCCAGGACAGGACTCTATGGCTACACCTTC.

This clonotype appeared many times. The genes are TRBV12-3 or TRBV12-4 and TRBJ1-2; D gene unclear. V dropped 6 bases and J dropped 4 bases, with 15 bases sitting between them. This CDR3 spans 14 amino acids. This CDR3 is CASRPTTAVYGYTF. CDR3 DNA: TGTGCCAGCAGACCAACGACGGCGGTCTATGGCTACACCTTC.

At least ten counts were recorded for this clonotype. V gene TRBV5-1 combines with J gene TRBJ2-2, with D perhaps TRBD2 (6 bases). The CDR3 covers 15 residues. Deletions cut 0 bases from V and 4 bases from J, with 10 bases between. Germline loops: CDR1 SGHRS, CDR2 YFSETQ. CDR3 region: CASSLVSGVTGELFF. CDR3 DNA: TGCGCCAGCAGCTTGGTTAGCGGAGTCACCGGGGAGCTGTTTTTT.

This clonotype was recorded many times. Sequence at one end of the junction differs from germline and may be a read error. The CDR3 is CSVEEDYTEELFF. The CDR3 DNA is TGCAGCGTTGAGGAAGACTATACCGAGGAGCTGTTTTTT. This rearrangement joins TRBV29-1 to TRBJ2-2; D perhaps matches TRBD2 (5 bases). The CDR3 spans 13 residues. Germline lookup yields CDR1 SQVTM and CDR2 ANQGSEA.

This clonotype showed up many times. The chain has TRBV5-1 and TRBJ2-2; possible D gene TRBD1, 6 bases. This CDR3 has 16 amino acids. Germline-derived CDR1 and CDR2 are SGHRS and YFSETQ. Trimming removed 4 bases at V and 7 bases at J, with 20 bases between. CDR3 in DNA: TGCGCCAGCAGCCGAGGGAGTTCAGGGGTCGACGGGGAGCTGTTTTTT. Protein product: CASSRGSSGVDGELFF.

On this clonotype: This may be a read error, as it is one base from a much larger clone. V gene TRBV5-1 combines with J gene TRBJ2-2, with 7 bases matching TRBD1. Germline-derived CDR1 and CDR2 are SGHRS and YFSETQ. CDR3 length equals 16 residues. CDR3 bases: TGCGCCAACAGCTTAAGAGGGGGCGATTTGACCGGGGAGCTGTTTTTT. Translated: CANSLRGGDLTGELFF. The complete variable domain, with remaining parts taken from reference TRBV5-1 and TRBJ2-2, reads KAGVTQTPRYLIKTRGQQVTLSCSPISGHRSVSWYQQTPGQGLQFLFEYFSETQRNKGNFPGRFSGRQFSNSRSEMNVSTLELGDSALYLCANSLRGGDLTGELFFGEGSRLTVL.

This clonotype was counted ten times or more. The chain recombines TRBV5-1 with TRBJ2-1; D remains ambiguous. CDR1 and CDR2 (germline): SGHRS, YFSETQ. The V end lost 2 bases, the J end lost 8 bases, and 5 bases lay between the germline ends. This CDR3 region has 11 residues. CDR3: CASSLGYEQFF. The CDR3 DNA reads TGCGCCAGCAGCTTAGGGTATGAGCAGTTCTTC.

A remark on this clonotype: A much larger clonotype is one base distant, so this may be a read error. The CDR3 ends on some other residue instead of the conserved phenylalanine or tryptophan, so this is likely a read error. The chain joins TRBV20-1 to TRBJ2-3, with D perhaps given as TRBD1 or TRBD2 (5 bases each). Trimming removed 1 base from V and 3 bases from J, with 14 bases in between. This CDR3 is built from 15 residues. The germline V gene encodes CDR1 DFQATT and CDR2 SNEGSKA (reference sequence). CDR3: CSARGAPGTTDTQYI. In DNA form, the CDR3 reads TGCAGTGCTAGAGGTGCCCCGGGGACGACAGATACGCAGTATATT.